This is a list of T cell receptor beta chains from one sample in a study of response to subunit inactivated influenza vaccine. TCRdb reprocessed the RT-PCR reads with MiXCR, giving one entry per CDR3 protein. The data contain under 550,000 distinct CDR3 sequences, about 7.6% of them singletons. The specimen was PBMCs from blood, collected roughly 24 months after vaccination. The receptors were gathered from a man aged 50 to 69 who received an inactivated influenza vaccine. CDR3s include the opening cysteine and the closing phenylalanine or tryptophan. A D gene is named only where the DNA matches it firmly. For some rows the clone size is stated as once, few or many, or as a class when expanded; others skip it.

- TRBJ1-1 TRBV28 TRBD1 13 TGTGCCAGTAGAGGACAGGGGATTATGGAAGCTTTCTTT CASRGQGIMEAFF
few TRBJ2-1 TRBV4-3 TRBD2 15 TGCGCCAGCAGCAAAGGACTAGCGGCTGACAATGAGCAGTTCTTC CASSKGLAADNEQFF
few TRBJ1-2 TRBV28 - 12 TGTGCCAGCGGCCTGGGGTCGGGAGGCTACACCTTC CASGLGSGGYTF
- TRBJ1-1 TRBV20-1 - 13 TGCAGTGCGAGGTGGCCGGGACTAGATGAAGCTTTCTTT CSARWPGLDEAFF
medium-sized TRBJ2-3 TRBV7-9 TRBD2 17 TGTGCCAGCAGCTTACCCTTTGGCGGGGGACGCACAGATACGCAGTATTTT CASSLPFGGGRTDTQYF
- TRBJ2-4 TRBV28 - 15 TGTGCCAGTAGGAGCGCGAAGCTAGCCAAAAACATTCAGTACTTC CASRSAKLAKNIQYF
many TRBJ1-5 TRBV10-1 - 13 TGCGCCAGCAGTGAGGGTCACAATCAGCCCCAGCATTTT CASSEGHNQPQHF
- TRBJ2-3 TRBV6-6 - 13 TGTGCCAGCGAGGAGCGTAGGACAGATACGCAGTATTTT CASEERRTDTQYF
few TRBJ1-5 TRBV10-3 - 14 TGTGCCATCAGTGAGGAAGTGGGGGTGAAGCCCCAGCATTTT CAISEEVGVKPQHF
- TRBJ2-5 TRBV20-1 TRBD2 13 TGCAGTGCTACCCGAAGCGGGAGGGCCCTCCAGTACTTC CSATRSGRALQYF
- TRBJ2-7 TRBV6-1 TRBD2 15 TGTGCCAGCAGACGACGGACTAGCGGGAGCTACGAGCAGTACTTC CASRRRTSGSYEQYF
few TRBJ2-5 TRBV20-1 TRBD1 10 TGCAGTGCGATAGACAGGGTACAGTACTTC CSAIDRVQYF
- TRBJ2-1 TRBV6-1 - 12 TGTGCCAGCAGTATGCGGCGAGTGGAGCAGTTCTTC CASSMRRVEQFF
few TRBJ1-4 TRBV27 - 14 TGTGCCAGCAGTCCCCTACTACAAGCGGGAAAACTGTTTTTT CASSPLLQAGKLFF
few TRBJ1-5 TRBV2 - 15 TGTGCCAGCGCCGGGACATCTTATAGCAATCAGCCCCAGCATTTT CASAGTSYSNQPQHF
few TRBJ2-3 TRBV9 - 17 TGTGCCAGCAGCGTAAGGGGTGGGAGGCCGAGCACAGATACGCAGTATTTT CASSVRGGRPSTDTQYF
few TRBJ1-2 TRBV5-8 TRBD1 15 TGTGCCAGCACGTTAATGGGACAGGGAAGATATGGCTACACCTTC CASTLMGQGRYGYTF
- TRBJ2-3 TRBV10-3 TRBD2 15 TGTGCCATCAGTGATCTAGCGGGAGGCACAGATACGCAGTATTTT CAISDLAGGTDTQYF
few TRBJ2-1 TRBV5-8 - 13 TGTGCCAGCAGCTTAGTGACCCGGAATGAGCAGTTCTTC CASSLVTRNEQFF
many TRBJ1-6 TRBV10-3 - 14 TGTGCCATCAGTGAGGGACAGAGGAATTCACCCCTCCACTTT CAISEGQRNSPLHF
- TRBJ2-1 TRBV12-3/TRBV12-4 - 16 TGTGCCAGCAGTCCTGGGACGGGGGCGAGATACAATGAGCAGTTCTTC CASSPGTGARYNEQFF
many TRBJ2-3 TRBV20-1 - 15 TGCAGTGCTGTCCGGGGCGGGCGGGTTTCAGATACGCAGTATTTT CSAVRGGRVSDTQYF
- TRBJ1-5 TRBV12-3/TRBV12-4 - 15 TGTGCCAGCAGCGCGATGCGGGGCGGAGGGCAGCCCCAGCATTTT CASSAMRGGGQPQHF
- TRBJ2-1 TRBV5-1 - 12 TGCGCCAGCTACCTCGAAGACAATGAGCAGTTCTTC CASYLEDNEQFF
few TRBJ2-2 TRBV5-1 - 16 TGCGCCAGCAGCTTGCTAGTAGGAATGAACACCGGGGAGCTGTTTTTT CASSLLVGMNTGELFF
- TRBJ1-4 TRBV4-2 - 11 TGTGCCAGCAGCCAAGACGGCTATCTGTTTTTT CASSQDGYLFF